The clone carrying this TCR beta chain was found once. The donors gave bone marrow, and they were healthy. Germline V CDR1 and CDR2: GTSNPN, SVGIG (reference sequence). Trimming took off 0 bases at V and 4 bases at J, with 10 bases between the two ends. CDR3 length equals 14 residues. The source of the sample is a study of cytomegalovirus exposure and HLA in healthy donors. Primers: 60 Vbeta forward and 13 Jbeta reverse. This table comes from immunoSEQ multiplex PCR, and its TCRdb copy is limited to in-frame clones, with some not included. This sample carries under 130,000 clones, around 80% of them seen once, and the ten largest clones take approximately 5.1%.

The rearrangement joins TRBV30 to TRBJ1-5; possible D gene TRBD1, 6 bases. The source is a male donor in good health and CMV-seronegative. Specimen: PBMCs. The CDR3 protein is CAWSVGRGNQPQHF. CDR3 DNA: TGTGCCTGGAGTGTAGGGAGGGGGAATCAGCCCCAGCATTTT.